This T cell receptor beta chain derives from a study of blood T cell repertoires in COVID-19. The wider study: The United States, Italy and Spain were the sources of the acute and convalescent COVID-19 samples. Sources were T cells, B-cell-depleted T cells, or PBMCs; the material itself was cDNA or gDNA.

The germline gives CDR1 LNHDA, CDR2 SQIVND (reference sequence). The junction had 14 bases not matched to a gene; V was cut back by 7 bases and J by 4 bases. CDR3 length: 18 residues. The Seattle site enrolled patients during active infection and followed them longitudinally. Some clones are missing from TCRdb's copy, which holds only in-frame ones; the method was immunoSEQ multiplex PCR. The table shows roughly 230,000 clones, with around 87% occurring only once. This chain connects TRBV19 to TRBJ2-2, with 11 bases identical to TRBD1. Sequencing was done on a sample of peripheral blood. This TCR was sampled from a woman aged 55 to 70 with COVID-19, enrolled during active disease. CDR3 coding DNA: TGTGCCAGTAATTCGAAAATAGGACAGGGGGCGAGCACCGGGGAGCTGTTTTTT. It codes for CASNSKIGQGASTGELFF.